Below are 12 T cell receptor beta chains sequenced from a single sample in a study of blood T cells in healthy people across ages. Using a J-beta primer mix together with a sample-barcoded 5' primer, a second PCR was run for roughly 6 to 12 cycles. TCRdb reprocessed the 5' RACE reads via MiXCR and lists one record per CDR3 protein. The table has 1.5 million to 1.9 million distinct CDR3 sequences, around 40% seen once. The sample consisted of blood. These receptors came from a woman aged 18-30 years in good health.

The J gene is TRBJ1-5, the V gene TRBV9; D is perhaps TRBD1 (5 bases). Germline CDR1 and CDR2: SGDLS and YYNGEE. With 3 bases removed from V and 9 bases from J, the gap between germline ends came to 13 bases. The CDR3 extends over 13 amino acids. The CDR3 sequence: CASSERGWGPQHF. In DNA form, the CDR3 reads TGTGCCAGCAGCGAACGGGGGTGGGGGCCCCAGCATTTT.

The rearrangement links TRBV20-1 to TRBJ1-4; 7 nucleotides agree with TRBD1. Unmatched junction bases numbered 6, after V lost 5 bases and J lost 6 bases. The CDR3 has 13 amino acids. Germline CDR1 DFQATT, CDR2 SNEGSKA (reference sequence). The CDR3 DNA reads as TGCAGTGCTGGCCGGGACAGATATGAAAAACTGTTTTTT. As protein: CSAGRDRYEKLFF.

The V gene is TRBV20-1, the J gene TRBJ2-1; perhaps TRBD2 as D (6 bases). The CDR3 has 12 residues. Between the trimmed V and J ends, which lost 4 bases and 7 bases, there was a span of 11 bases. Germline V gene sequence: CDR1 DFQATT, CDR2 SNEGSKA (reference sequence). CDR3 DNA: TGCAGTGCTACGGGAGTTAGGAATGAGCAGTTCTTC. This translates into CSATGVRNEQFF.

A remark on this clonotype: A read error may account for a junction end that differs from germline. The chain recombines TRBV29-1 with TRBJ2-3, with TRBD2 matching over 15 bases. Germline V gene sequence: CDR1 SQVTM, CDR2 ANQGSEA. The CDR3 totals 16 residues. The CDR3 nucleotides are TGCAGCGCTTGGACTAGCGGGAGGGGTGGCACGGATACGCAGTATTTT. This sequence encodes CSAWTSGRGGTDTQYF.

This rearrangement joins TRBV7-3 to TRBJ2-4; D could derive from TRBD1 or TRBD2 (5 bases each). CDR3 size: 11 residues. Trimming removed 10 bases at V and 9 bases at J, with 13 bases between. Germline V gives CDR1 SGHTA, CDR2 FQGTGA. CDR3 residues: CAKGDQSIQYF. CDR3 DNA: TGTGCCAAAGGGGACCAGAGCATTCAGTACTTC.

This clonotype was seen a few times. This chain uses TRBV6-6 with TRBJ1-1; 10 bases line up with TRBD1. Germline V gene lookup returns CDR1 MNHNY and CDR2 SVGAGI (reference sequence). The CDR3 has 16 amino acids. V was pared by 2 bases and J by 0 bases, with 3 bases of the junction left unmatched. This chain's CDR3 is CASSYGTGVVNTEAFF. The CDR3 DNA reads as TGTGCCAGCAGTTACGGGACAGGGGTGGTGAACACTGAAGCTTTCTTT.

This clonotype was observed a few times. This chain connects TRBV7-9 to TRBJ2-1, with TRBD2 identical over 11 bases. Trimming took 7 bases from V and 3 from J; bases not matched to a gene: 8. Looked up from germline, CDR1 is SEHNR and CDR2 is FQNEAQ (reference sequence). This CDR3 contains 16 residues. CDR3 DNA: TGTGCCAGCACCCTAGCGGGGGGTCTAATCTACAATGAGCAGTTCTTC. It specifies CASTLAGGLIYNEQFF.

The J gene is TRBJ1-2, the V gene TRBV24-1; D is uncertain. From germline, CDR1 is KGHDR and CDR2 SFDVKD. The CDR3 runs 13 residues. Trimming left V 10 bases short and J 2 bases short, with 13 bases between. The CDR3 protein is CATSGDMNYGYTF. The CDR3 DNA reads as TGTGCCACAAGCGGGGATATGAACTATGGCTACACCTTC.

This chain joins TRBV12-3 or TRBV12-4 and TRBJ2-7; D is unclear. V lost 3 bases and J lost 3, with 12 bases in between. This CDR3 comprises 14 residues. CDR3: CASSFGPRHYEQYF. The CDR3 DNA reads TGTGCCAGCAGTTTCGGACCGCGGCACTACGAGCAGTACTTC.

The chain recombines TRBV27 with TRBJ2-5; D not resolved. Germline V CDR1 and CDR2: MNHEY, SMNVEV (reference sequence). The CDR3 contains 11 residues. Trimming shortened V by 7 bases and J by 11 bases, and 14 bases separated the two germline ends. The CDR3 loop is CASMKWHEQYF. As DNA, the CDR3 is TGTGCCAGCATGAAGTGGCATGAGCAGTACTTC.

The rearrangement uses TRBV9 and TRBJ1-2; TRBD1 aligns across 9 bases. Trimming removed 0 bases from V and 6 bases from J; junction bases left unmatched: 3. The CDR3 runs 14 residues. Germline values: CDR1 SGDLS, CDR2 YYNGEE. CDR3 bases: TGTGCCAGCAGCGTAGCCGGGACAGGGAATGGCTACACCTTC. This gives the protein CASSVAGTGNGYTF.

The rearrangement uses TRBV5-6 and TRBJ1-3, with D maybe TRBD1 (5 bases). V was cut by 0 bases and J by 0 bases, with 13 bases left in between. Per the germline V gene, CDR1 is SGHDT and CDR2 is YYEEEE. CDR3 length equals 17 residues. The CDR3 DNA follows: TGTGCCAGCAGCTTGGTAGGAGGGACCAACTCTGGAAACACCATATATTTT. Translated, it gives CASSLVGGTNSGNTIYF.